This T cell receptor (beta chain) comes out of a study of blood T cells in healthy people across ages. With a J-beta primer mix and a sample-barcoded 5' primer, a second PCR ran roughly 6 to 11 cycles. Tagging of each cDNA molecule was performed by a template-switch adaptor with 12 random nucleotides. TCRdb called the 5' RACE reads again in MiXCR, with one record for every CDR3 protein. The repertoire holds about 1.5 million distinct CDR3 sequences, with 35% to 45% as singletons. This clonotype has a handful of counts. Its specificity is unknown. A read error may produce the germline difference seen at one junction end. Study-wide results and limits: Versus aged donors, long-lived donors had higher diversity and more naive CD4+ cells.

Per germline, CDR1 SGHVS and CDR2 FNYEAQ. The length of the CDR3 is 18 residues. Isolation per sample recovered at least 6.5 million PBMCs. The chain carries TRBV7-6 and TRBJ1-5, with D perhaps TRBD1 (6 bases). The TCR comes from a woman younger than 35 in good health. Sequenced input: blood. CDR3 loop: CASSLAPRGGYSNQPQHF. The CDR3 DNA reads TGTGCCAGCAGCCTAGCCCCGCGAGGGGGATATAGCAATCAGCCCCAGCATTTT.